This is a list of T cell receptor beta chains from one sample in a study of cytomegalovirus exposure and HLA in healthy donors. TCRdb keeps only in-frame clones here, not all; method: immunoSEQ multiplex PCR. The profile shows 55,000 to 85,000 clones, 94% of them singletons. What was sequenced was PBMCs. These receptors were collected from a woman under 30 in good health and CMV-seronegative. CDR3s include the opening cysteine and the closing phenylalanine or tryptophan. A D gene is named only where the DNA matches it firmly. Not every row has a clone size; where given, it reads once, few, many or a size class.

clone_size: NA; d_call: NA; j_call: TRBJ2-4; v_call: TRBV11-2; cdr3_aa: CASSLGSPKNIQYF; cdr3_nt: TGTGCCAGCAGCTTAGGGAGTCCAAAAAACATTCAGTACTTC
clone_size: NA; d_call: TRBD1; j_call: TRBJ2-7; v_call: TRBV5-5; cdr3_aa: CASSLMTGLGSEQYF; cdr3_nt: TGTGCCAGCAGCTTAATGACAGGGTTGGGGTCCGAGCAGTACTTC
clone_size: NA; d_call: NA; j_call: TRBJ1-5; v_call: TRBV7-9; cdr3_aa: CASSAPGVNQPQHF; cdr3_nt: TGTGCCAGCAGCGCCCCGGGAGTCAATCAGCCCCAGCATTTT
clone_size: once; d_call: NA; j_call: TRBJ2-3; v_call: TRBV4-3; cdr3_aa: CASSQVLRDTQYF; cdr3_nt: TGCGCCAGCAGCCAAGTACTACGCGATACGCAGTATTTT
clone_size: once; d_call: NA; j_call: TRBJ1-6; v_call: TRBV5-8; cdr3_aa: CASSLVGSSYNSPLHF; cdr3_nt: TGTGCCAGCAGCTTGGTAGGGAGCTCCTATAATTCACCCCTCCACTTT
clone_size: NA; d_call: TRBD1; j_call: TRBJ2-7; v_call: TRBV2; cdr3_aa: CASRGDSSYEQYF; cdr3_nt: TGTGCCAGCAGGGGGGACAGCTCCTACGAGCAGTACTTC
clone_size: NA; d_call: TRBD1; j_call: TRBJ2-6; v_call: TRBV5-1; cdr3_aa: CASSATGAGANVLTF; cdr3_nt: TGCGCCAGCAGCGCGACAGGGGCCGGGGCCAACGTCCTGACTTTC
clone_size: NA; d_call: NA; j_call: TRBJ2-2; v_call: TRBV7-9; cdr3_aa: CASSKVSVNTGELFF; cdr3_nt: TGTGCCAGCAGCAAAGTGAGCGTGAACACCGGGGAGCTGTTTTTT
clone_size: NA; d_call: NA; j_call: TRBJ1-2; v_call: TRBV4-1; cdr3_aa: CASSHGQSHYGYTF; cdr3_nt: TGCGCCAGCAGCCATGGACAGTCACACTATGGCTACACCTTC
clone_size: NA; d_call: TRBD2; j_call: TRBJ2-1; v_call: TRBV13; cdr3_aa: CASSGSGRAYNEQFF; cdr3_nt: TGTGCCAGCAGCGGTAGCGGGAGGGCGTACAATGAGCAGTTCTTC
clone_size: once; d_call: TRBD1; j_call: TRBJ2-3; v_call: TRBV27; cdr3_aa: CASSYGQGVDTQYF; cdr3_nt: TGTGCCAGCAGTTACGGACAGGGCGTAGATACGCAGTATTTT
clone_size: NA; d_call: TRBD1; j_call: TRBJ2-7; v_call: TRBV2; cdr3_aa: CASSEGGARGPHEQYF; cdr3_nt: TGTGCCAGCAGTGAAGGAGGGGCCAGGGGGCCCCACGAGCAGTACTTC
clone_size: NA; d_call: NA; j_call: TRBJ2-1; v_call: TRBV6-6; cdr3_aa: CASSYSTNEQFF; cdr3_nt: TGTGCCAGCAGTTACTCGACTAATGAGCAGTTCTTC
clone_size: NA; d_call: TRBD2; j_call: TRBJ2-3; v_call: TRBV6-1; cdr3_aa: CASSEVLAGADTQYF; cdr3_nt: TGTGCCAGCAGTGAAGTTCTAGCGGGAGCAGATACGCAGTATTTT
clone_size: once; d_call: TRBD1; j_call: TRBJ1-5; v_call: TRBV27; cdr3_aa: CASSFYRTMTGISNQPQHF; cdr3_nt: TGTGCCAGCAGTTTTTATCGGACCATGACAGGGATTAGCAATCAGCCCCAGCATTTT
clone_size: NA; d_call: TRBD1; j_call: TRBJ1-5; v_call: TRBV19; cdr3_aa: CASQDGQGANQPQHF; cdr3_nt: TGTGCCAGCCAAGACGGACAGGGGGCCAATCAGCCCCAGCATTTT
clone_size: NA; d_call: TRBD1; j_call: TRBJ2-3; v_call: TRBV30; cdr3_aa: CAWSVGQGADTQYF; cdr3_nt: TGTGCCTGGAGTGTCGGGCAGGGGGCAGATACGCAGTATTTT
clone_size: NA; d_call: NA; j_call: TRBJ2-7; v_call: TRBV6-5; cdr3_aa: CASSSEGPLDEQYF; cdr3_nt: TGTGCCAGCAGTTCGGAGGGCCCTTTAGACGAGCAGTACTTC
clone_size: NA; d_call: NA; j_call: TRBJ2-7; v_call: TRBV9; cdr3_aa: CASSVRGGSYEQYF; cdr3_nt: TGTGCCAGCAGCGTGCGGGGAGGCTCCTACGAGCAGTACTTC
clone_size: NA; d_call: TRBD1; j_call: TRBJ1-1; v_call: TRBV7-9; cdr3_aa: CASSPGQGGISEAFF; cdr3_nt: TGTGCCAGCAGCCCTGGACAGGGTGGTATATCTGAAGCTTTCTTT
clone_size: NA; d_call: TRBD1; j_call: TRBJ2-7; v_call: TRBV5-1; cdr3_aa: CASSSRDRAYEQYF; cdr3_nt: TGCGCCAGCAGCAGCCGGGACAGGGCGTACGAGCAGTACTTC
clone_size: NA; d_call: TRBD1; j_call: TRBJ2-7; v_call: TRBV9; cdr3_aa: CASSVVRQGFYEQYF; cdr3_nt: TGTGCCAGCAGCGTAGTGAGACAGGGGTTCTACGAGCAGTACTTC
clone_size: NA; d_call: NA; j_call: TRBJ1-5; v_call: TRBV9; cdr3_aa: CASSTGEGGGQPQHF; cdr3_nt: TGTGCCAGCAGCACCGGGGAAGGGGGTGGTCAGCCCCAGCATTTT
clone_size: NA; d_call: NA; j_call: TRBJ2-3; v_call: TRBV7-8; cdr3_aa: CASSGGYTDTQYF; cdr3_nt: TGTGCCAGCAGCGGGGGGTACACAGATACGCAGTATTTT